A single sample gave rise to the 25 T cell receptor beta chains below, sequenced in a study of T cell responses to AZD1222 COVID-19 vaccine. Measured with immunoSEQ multiplex PCR; TCRdb has only the in-frame clones, and not every one. The sample has under 150,000 clones, 80% to 95% seen once; the top ten hold about 3.8%. The sequencing here drew on peripheral blood, taken 28 days after the second AZD1222 dose. The source of these receptors is an adult who received the AZD1222 COVID-19 vaccine.

The J gene is TRBJ2-6, the V gene TRBV5-1; D is unclear. Between the trimmed V and J ends, which lost 0 bases and 4 bases, there was a span of 5 bases. Germline CDR1 SGHRS, CDR2 YFSETQ. The CDR3 is made up of 14 amino acids. CDR3 residues: CASSLDQGANVLTF. The CDR3 nucleotides read TGCGCCAGCAGCTTGGATCAGGGGGCCAACGTCCTGACTTTC.

This sequence joins TRBV28 and TRBJ1-5; possible D gene TRBD1, 5 bases. The CDR3 is made up of 17 amino acids. Trimming removed 2 bases at V and 8 bases at J, with 22 bases between. Germline CDR1 reads MDHEN; CDR2 reads SYDVKM. The CDR3 is CASSLPGNAGRKKPQHF. The DNA of the CDR3 is TGTGCCAGCAGTTTACCCGGCAACGCAGGGCGAAAAAAGCCCCAGCATTTT.

The chain combines TRBV28 with TRBJ1-2; a weak D match, TRBD1 (6 bases). Deletions cut 8 bases from V and 5 bases from J, with 15 bases between. CDR1 MDHEN and CDR2 SYDVKM come from the germline V gene. CDR3 size: 13 residues. CDR3 DNA: TGTGCCAGCCTCGGACAGCGACCATATGGCTACACCTTC. As protein: CASLGQRPYGYTF.

This clone was counted only a few times. The chain couples TRBV7-9 to TRBJ2-2; D gene uncertain. Per the germline V gene, CDR1 is SEHNR and CDR2 is FQNEAQ (reference sequence). V lost 2 bases and J 3 bases, leaving 10 bases between the germline ends. CDR3 length: 15 residues. As DNA, the CDR3 is TGTGCCAGCAGCTTAATCACCGAGGACACCGGGGAGCTGTTTTTT. Protein: CASSLITEDTGELFF.

This clone was detected many times. The rearrangement links TRBV5-4 to TRBJ2-5, with D unclear. Germline V gene sequence: CDR1 SGHNT, CDR2 YYREEE (reference sequence). The CDR3 runs to 12 residues. V lost 4 bases and J lost 5, with 9 bases in between. The CDR3 DNA reads as TGTGCCAGCAGCCCGGTGGGGGAGACCCAGTACTTC. Protein product: CASSPVGETQYF.

A single count supports this clone. The chain joins TRBV7-9 to TRBJ2-3; D is unclear. V was clipped by 2 bases and J by 3 bases, with 0 bases between them. The CDR3 sequence is 11 residues long. Germline values: CDR1 SEHNR, CDR2 FQNEAQ (reference sequence). The CDR3 region is CASSLTDTQYF. In DNA form, the CDR3 reads TGTGCCAGCAGCTTAACAGATACGCAGTATTTT.

The genes are TRBV6-2 or TRBV6-3 and TRBJ1-5; 9 positions match TRBD1. The V gene's germline CDR1 is MNHEY and CDR2 SVGEGT. The CDR3 extends over 17 amino acids. J was trimmed by 2 bases and V by 4 bases; bases with no gene match: 9. The CDR3 coding sequence is TGTGCCAGCAGTTTCTTTCCGGGACAGGGTGGCAATCAGCCCCAGCATTTT. This sequence encodes CASSFFPGQGGNQPQHF.

The CDR3 is CASSQKTPASLYEQYF. The CDR3 DNA sequence: TGCGCCAGCAGCCAAAAAACACCGGCCAGTCTCTACGAGCAGTACTTC. V usage is TRBV4-1 and J usage is TRBJ2-7; D not resolved. Deletions cut 2 bases from V and 3 bases from J, with 17 bases between. This CDR3 has 16 amino acids. CDR1 is MGHRA and CDR2 is YSYEKL in the germline V gene.

This clone was seen only once. At one end, the junction sequence differs from germline, possibly due to a read error. The chain recombines TRBV10-3 with TRBJ1-4, with D unresolved. Germline V lookup: CDR1 ENHRY, CDR2 SYGVKD. This CDR3 contains 13 residues. The CDR3 DNA sequence: TGTGCCATCAGTGATCCCGGAAATGAGAAACTGTTTTTT. Its translation is CAISDPGNEKLFF.

This clone was picked up one time. The chain couples TRBV6-5 to TRBJ1-1, with a tentative D call TRBD1 (6 bases). The CDR3 is made up of 14 amino acids. In germline, CDR1 is MNHEY, CDR2 SVGAGI. The V end lost 6 bases, the J end lost 8 bases, and 19 bases lay between the germline ends. The DNA for the CDR3 is TGTGCCAGCAGCCCCCGTGGGGGCGACAGAGAAGCTTTCTTT. Amino acid sequence: CASSPRGGDREAFF.

V is TRBV4-1 and J is TRBJ2-7; no clear D. V dropped 2 bases and J dropped 2 bases, with 19 bases sitting between them. The germline V gene encodes CDR1 MGHRA and CDR2 YSYEKL. The CDR3 has 17 amino acids. CDR3 sequence reads: CASSQQLTKSPTYEQYF. The DNA of the CDR3 is TGCGCCAGCAGCCAACAGTTAACCAAAAGCCCGACCTACGAGCAGTACTTC.

The chain joins TRBV9 to TRBJ1-1; a possible D gene is TRBD1 (5 bases). The CDR3 contains 14 residues. Germline V gene sequence: CDR1 SGDLS, CDR2 YYNGEE. Trimming took 4 bases from V and 1 from J, leaving 11 bases between them. DNA of the CDR3: TGTGCCAGCAGCTCCCGAGACAGGAACACTGAAGCTTTCTTT. As protein: CASSSRDRNTEAFF.

This clone came up once. The chain combines TRBV12-5 with TRBJ2-1, with TRBD2 matching over 9 bases. CDR1 is LGHNT and CDR2 is FRNRAP in the germline V gene. This CDR3 is built from 21 residues. V was pared by 0 bases and J by 2 bases, with 17 bases of the junction left unmatched. The CDR3 bases are TGTGCTAGTGGTTTGGTAACCTCAGGTAGCGGGAGATATGAGGCCTACAATGAGCAGTTCTTC. It translates to CASGLVTSGSGRYEAYNEQFF.

The gene calls are TRBV4-2 and TRBJ1-4; D remains ambiguous. The V and J ends lost 4 bases and 5 bases respectively, with 14 bases between them. CDR3 size: 15 residues. CDR1 and CDR2 (germline): LGHNA, YNFKEQ. The CDR3: CASSRFLVQNEKLFF. The CDR3 DNA reads TGTGCCAGCAGCCGCTTCCTAGTCCAGAATGAAAAACTGTTTTTT.

This chain links TRBV27 with TRBJ1-1; TRBD1 might be the D (6 bases). Looked up from germline, CDR1 is MNHEY and CDR2 is SMNVEV (reference sequence). The CDR3 is 16 amino acids. Trimming shortened V by 7 bases and J by 0 bases, and 18 bases separated the two germline ends. The CDR3 DNA reads as TGTGCCAGCACTCCTGCAGGGGCGCCTATGAACACTGAAGCTTTCTTT. Its protein product is CASTPAGAPMNTEAFF.

The CDR3 sequence: CASSPLGGGQETQYF. CDR3 bases: TGCGCCAGCAGCCCCCTGGGAGGGGGCCAAGAGACCCAGTACTTC. The chain joins TRBV5-1 to TRBJ2-5; a possible D gene is TRBD2 (7 bases). CDR1 is SGHRS and CDR2 is YFSETQ in the germline V gene. V lost 4 bases to trimming and J lost 1 base, with 14 bases between them. The CDR3 loop spans 15 amino acids.

The chain uses TRBV6-2 or TRBV6-3 and TRBJ2-3; D call uncertain. The V gene lost 5 bases and the J gene lost 1 base, with 16 bases spanning the gap. Germline-derived CDR1 and CDR2 are MNHEY and SVGEGT. The CDR3 is 16 amino acids. The CDR3 sequence: CASSLSPEPGTDTQYF. CDR3 sequence (DNA): TGTGCCAGCAGTCTATCACCGGAGCCCGGCACAGATACGCAGTATTTT.

The chain has TRBV3-1 (or the pseudogene TRBV3-2) and TRBJ1-2; maybe TRBD1 (6 bases). The V end was cut by 0 bases, the J end by 4 bases, with 18 bases between. The germline CDR1 and CDR2 sequences are LGHDT and YNNKEL (reference sequence). This CDR3 has 17 residues. This CDR3 is CASSQDKRLQGPYGYTF. The CDR3 DNA follows: TGTGCCAGCAGCCAAGATAAGAGGCTACAGGGTCCCTATGGCTACACCTTC.

In this sample, this clone turned up a few times. The V call is TRBV6-6, the J call TRBJ2-4; 11 bases fit TRBD2. This CDR3 comprises 19 residues. Per the germline V gene, CDR1 is MNHNY and CDR2 is SVGAGI (reference sequence). The trim removed 5 bases at V and 0 bases at J, leaving 12 bases unmatched. In nucleotides, the CDR3 is TGTGCCAGCAGTCAACAGGCGCCTAGCGGGGGGCTAGCCAAAAACATTCAGTACTTC. It is translated as CASSQQAPSGGLAKNIQYF.

The chain carries TRBV12-5 and TRBJ1-3; D possibly corresponds to TRBD1 (5 bases). The germline CDR1 and CDR2 sequences are LGHNT and FRNRAP. Trimming took 4 bases from V and 0 from J, leaving 10 bases between them. The CDR3 consists of 15 residues. The CDR3 DNA is TGTGCTAGTGGTTGGGACCCGAGCTCTGGAAACACCATATATTTT. Amino acid sequence: CASGWDPSSGNTIYF.

CDR3 protein: CAWSVLGTSGIFYNEQFF. The CDR3 coding sequence is TGTGCCTGGAGTGTACTGGGGACTAGCGGGATATTCTACAATGAGCAGTTCTTC. The V call is TRBV30, the J call TRBJ2-1; 13 nucleotides align to TRBD2. The CDR3 totals 18 residues. Per the germline V gene, CDR1 is GTSNPN and CDR2 is SVGIG (reference sequence). The V and J ends lost 0 bases and 3 bases, in that order; junction bases with no gene match: 8.

This chain uses TRBV28 with TRBJ2-7; D perhaps matches TRBD2 (6 bases). Trimming pared 5 bases from V and 3 bases from J, leaving 20 bases between. Germline V gene lookup returns CDR1 MDHEN and CDR2 SYDVKM. The CDR3 length is 16 residues. CDR3 nucleotide sequence: TGTGCCAGCAGTCAGACTAGTTTAAGGGGAGGCTACGAGCAGTACTTC. This translates into CASSQTSLRGGYEQYF.

The chain is built from TRBV7-9 and TRBJ2-5, with D possibly being TRBD1 (5 bases). This CDR3 comprises 15 residues. The V and J ends lost 5 bases and 3 bases respectively, with 16 bases between them. Germline CDR1 is SEHNR and CDR2 is FQNEAQ (reference sequence). CDR3 region: CASSPANGAEETQYF. As DNA, the CDR3 is TGTGCCAGCAGCCCAGCCAATGGGGCGGAAGAGACCCAGTACTTC.

The rearrangement uses TRBV3-1 (or the pseudogene TRBV3-2) and TRBJ2-7; D not certain. Per germline, CDR1 LGHDT and CDR2 YNNKEL (reference sequence). The CDR3 contains 13 residues. V lost 1 base to trimming and J lost 5 bases, with 9 bases between them. The chain's CDR3 is CASSQVNSNEQYF. Here the CDR3 DNA reads TGTGCCAGCAGCCAAGTGAACAGCAACGAGCAGTACTTC.

The V call is TRBV3-1 (or the pseudogene TRBV3-2), the J call TRBJ1-5; D remains unclear. CDR3 length: 13 amino acids. V shed 1 base and J shed 4 bases, with 5 bases lying between them. Germline values: CDR1 LGHDT, CDR2 YNNKEL (reference sequence). CDR3: CASSQGRNQPQHF. DNA of the CDR3: TGTGCCAGCAGCCAAGGACGGAATCAGCCCCAGCATTTT.